This T cell receptor beta chain was identified in a study of cytomegalovirus exposure and HLA in healthy donors. The length of the CDR3 is 14 residues. V was cut by 2 bases and J by 0 bases, with 8 bases left in between. Germline V gene lookup returns CDR1 MNHEY and CDR2 SVGAGI. Data came from immunoSEQ multiplex PCR; TCRdb stores just in-frame clones and leaves some out. The repertoire holds roughly 110,000 clones, with 88% as singletons. About this clone: Its cognate antigen is unknown.

General study points: Most TCR sequences were rare, but some public TCRs occurred in many donors.

This chain uses TRBV6-5 with TRBJ2-7, with D unclear. The clonotype originates from a woman aged 18-29 years in good health and CMV-seropositive. The source material was PBMCs. In DNA form, the CDR3 reads TGTGCCAGCAGTTACCGTGCCAGCTCCTACGAGCAGTACTTC. Amino acids: CASSYRASSYEQYF.